These T cell receptor beta chains were read from a single sample in a study of blood T cell repertoires in COVID-19. Generated by immunoSEQ multiplex PCR, the TCRdb table keeps only in-frame clones and is missing some. The table lists 330,000 or so clones, about 87% of them singletons, with around 9.9% in the top ten. The sequenced sample consisted of peripheral blood. The receptor set was obtained from a man aged 25-40 years with COVID-19, enrolled during active disease. Both conserved end residues are part of each CDR3. D genes are given only for firm matches. Size values are once, few and many counts, or a class for expanded clones, and some rows have none.

D: -; V: TRBV3-1/TRBV3-2; J: TRBJ1-2; size: -; CDR3: CASSQESSRPNYGYTF; DNA: TGTGCCAGCAGCCAAGAAAGTTCCAGGCCTAACTATGGCTACACCTTC
D: -; V: TRBV2; J: TRBJ1-1; size: -; CDR3: CASSRGQGTEAFF; DNA: TGTGCCAGTTCGCGCGGCCAGGGCACTGAAGCTTTCTTT
D: -; V: TRBV10-3; J: TRBJ2-2; size: -; CDR3: CAISESRAGTGELFF; DNA: TGTGCCATCAGTGAGTCCAGAGCGGGCACCGGGGAGCTGTTTTTT
D: -; V: TRBV4-1; J: TRBJ2-3; size: -; CDR3: CASSQGFAEHTDTQYF; DNA: TGCGCCAGCAGCCAAGGATTCGCAGAACACACAGATACGCAGTATTTT
D: -; V: TRBV6-2/TRBV6-3; J: TRBJ1-1; size: -; CDR3: CASSRQAGHTEAFF; DNA: TGTGCCAGCAGCCGGCAGGCAGGTCACACTGAAGCTTTCTTT
D: -; V: TRBV5-6; J: TRBJ2-3; size: -; CDR3: CASTFLGAGVPDTQYF; DNA: TGTGCCAGCACTTTCCTAGGGGCAGGGGTTCCAGATACGCAGTATTTT
D: TRBD2; V: TRBV19; J: TRBJ2-1; size: -; CDR3: CASSQLAGDYNEQFF; DNA: TGTGCCAGTAGTCAGTTAGCGGGAGACTACAATGAGCAGTTCTTC
D: TRBD1; V: TRBV5-6; J: TRBJ2-7; size: -; CDR3: CASSFFGRGREQYF; DNA: TGTGCCAGCAGCTTTTTCGGTAGGGGGCGCGAGCAGTACTTC
D: TRBD1; V: TRBV6-2/TRBV6-3; J: TRBJ2-7; size: -; CDR3: CASSNPDRGVGDEQYF; DNA: TGTGCCAGCAGTAACCCGGACAGGGGAGTCGGTGACGAGCAGTACTTC
D: TRBD2; V: TRBV6-2/TRBV6-3; J: TRBJ2-2; size: -; CDR3: CASSYLPPGTSGGANTGELFF; DNA: TGTGCCAGCAGTTATCTCCCGCCGGGGACTAGCGGGGGGGCGAACACCGGGGAGCTGTTTTTT
D: TRBD2; V: TRBV4-3; J: TRBJ2-7; size: -; CDR3: CASSQGSGLAGGEQYF; DNA: TGCGCCAGCAGCCAAGGATCGGGACTAGCGGGGGGCGAGCAGTACTTC
D: TRBD1; V: TRBV16; J: TRBJ1-1; size: -; CDR3: CASSQGQGLSTEAFF; DNA: TGTGCCAGCAGCCAAGGACAGGGGCTTAGCACTGAAGCTTTCTTT
D: TRBD1; V: TRBV19; J: TRBJ1-1; size: -; CDR3: CASRWDREAFF; DNA: TGTGCCAGTAGATGGGACAGAGAAGCTTTCTTT
D: TRBD1; V: TRBV4-2; J: TRBJ1-1; size: -; CDR3: CASSAQTGFNTEAFF; DNA: TGTGCCAGCAGCGCCCAGACAGGGTTTAACACTGAAGCTTTCTTT
D: -; V: TRBV2; J: TRBJ2-3; size: -; CDR3: CAIEGGGTDTQYF; DNA: TGTGCCATCGAGGGGGGGGGCACAGATACGCAGTATTTT
D: TRBD1; V: TRBV7-6; J: TRBJ2-6; size: few; CDR3: CASSSDRAGANVLTF; DNA: TGTGCCAGCAGCTCTGACAGGGCTGGGGCCAACGTCCTGACTTTC
D: -; V: TRBV4-3; J: TRBJ2-6; size: -; CDR3: CASSQVSGVGANVLTF; DNA: TGCGCCAGCAGCCAAGTTTCAGGGGTCGGGGCCAACGTCCTGACTTTC
D: -; V: TRBV5-5; J: TRBJ2-3; size: -; CDR3: CASSVRGTDTQYF; DNA: TGTGCCAGCAGCGTCCGGGGCACAGATACGCAGTATTTT
D: TRBD1; V: TRBV7-3; J: TRBJ2-5; size: -; CDR3: CASSARDRGTLETQYF; DNA: TGTGCCAGCAGCGCCCGGGACAGGGGGACTTTAGAGACCCAGTACTTC
D: TRBD1; V: TRBV10-3; J: TRBJ2-1; size: -; CDR3: CAIVGTGHNEQFF; DNA: TGTGCCATCGTCGGGACAGGGCACAATGAGCAGTTCTTC
D: -; V: TRBV19; J: TRBJ2-2; size: -; CDR3: CASSIGSGLPGGELFF; DNA: TGTGCCAGTAGTATAGGTTCGGGACTCCCGGGGGGGGAGCTGTTTTTT
D: -; V: TRBV15; J: TRBJ1-5; size: -; CDR3: CATSRGRELGNQPQHF; DNA: TGTGCCACCAGCAGAGGCAGGGAATTGGGCAATCAGCCCCAGCATTTT